This T cell receptor (beta chain) was identified in a study of draining lymph node invasion in breast cancer (dated by TCRdb to about 2020). About the investigation overall: Across breast cancer tissues, a separate targeted assay used bulk TCR-beta CDR3 sequencing to compare sorted memory regulatory T cells with memory conventional CD4 T cells. From every patient, the primary tumor plus matched non-invaded and tumor-invaded tumor-draining lymph nodes were collected, and both Treg and Tconv subsets were profiled. Lymph nodes from several patients were covered by the separate targeted TCR sequencing, and for three of those patients the primary tumors were sequenced as well. Study-wide conclusions, independent of this receptor: The data could not determine whether Treg conversion took place in a particular organ or whether converted Tregs recirculated between nodes and tumor. In each tissue, about 13-25% of Treg TCRs were also present in Tconvs, a finding interpreted as suggesting peripheral induction of Tregs. Detection of some of the top 100 tumor clones in both invaded and non-invaded nodes suggests recirculation between tumor and draining nodes. TCRs shared between Treg and Tconv subsets were regarded as suggestive, but not proof, of a common clonal origin. Tracking of the top-100 tumor clones could be carried out in just a couple of patients. According to the targeted TCR-seq data, Tregs appeared to be more clonally expanded than Tconvs in every tissue, and both subsets had lower diversity in tumor than in lymph nodes.

By share, this clonotype ranks as hyperexpanded (1% or more). This clone's antigen is unknown. No base quality information exists; no much larger clone differs at one position. Memory regulatory T cells were sorted as CD4+ CD45RA- CD25high cells. T cells were pre-enriched with a Miltenyi Pan T Cell isolation kit before staining and sorting. Primary tumors were characterized by immunohistochemistry for estrogen receptor, progesterone receptor, HER2 and Ki-67. Within a few hours after surgery, the fresh surgical tissue was processed by cutting it into small fragments. Tissue fragments were enzymatically digested with Liberase TL plus DNase for approximately 22 minutes and were then filtered through a 40-micrometer strainer. After DAPI live/dead staining, cells were sorted on a BD FACS Aria II, reaching about 97-99% purity. Sorted cells were lysed in TCL buffer and RNA was purified with a Norgen Single Cell RNA purification kit including DNase treatment.

CDR1 and CDR2 are read off the germline V gene as SGHRS and YFSETQ. Clipping removes 4 bases from V and 0 bases from J, with 9 as the unmatched junction base count. The CDR3 runs 16 residues from the cysteine to the phenylalanine. The entry retains the CDR3 DNA only, 48 bases that are in frame from base 1. Receptor libraries were prepared by bulk RNA-seq. Sequenced using an Illumina HiSeq 2500. The authors' analysis ran thus. For the separate targeted TCR-seq dataset, CDR3 sequences were extracted and quantified from raw reads using MiXCR version 2.1.5 with default parameters. Each TCR-beta clone in the separate targeted TCR-seq dataset was defined by the V gene, J gene and CDR3 sequence taken together. In the separate targeted TCR-seq dataset, clones with fewer than three counts were first removed, after which only the 90% most strongly expressed clones per sample were kept. The separate targeted TCR-seq dataset calculated Treg-Tconv overlap for each tissue as the number of shared clones divided by the total number of Treg clones, multiplied by 100. The public reads were quality trimmed at Q25 with fastp and then assembled into clones with MiXCR by TCRdb, keeping productive beta chains. Every distinct CDR3 protein forms one entry, paired with its most common genes and DNA. TCRdb's processing, not the study's, gives the V and J calls here. The sample has several hundred distinct CDR3 sequences on record, more than 20% of them singletons. Jointly, the top ten make up just over 20% of the sample.

The V and J segments used are TRBV5-1 and TRBJ1-1; TRBD1 aligns with 7 central bases. The sequence was collected from a female donor with luminal breast cancer. The sequenced sample was sorted memory Tregs from the tumor. The intended sense of this specimen's cell subset or site label: CD45RA-negative sorted CD4+ T cells (memory Tconv or effector/memory Treg). The DNA sequence reads TGCGCCAGCAGCAACGGACAGGTTGGGATGAACACTGAAGCTTTCTTT. The translation is CASSNGQVGMNTEAFF.